The sequence of this T cell receptor (beta chain) was determined in a study of blood T cell repertoires in COVID-19. Background on the study: PBMCs, B-cell-depleted T cells, or T cells provided the cDNA or gDNA that made up the material.

Participants spanned ages roughly 18 to 90 years and resided in 20 to 30 US areas. Germline CDR1 and CDR2: MDHEN and SYDVKM. The CDR3 has 13 residues. V lost 5 bases, J lost 8 bases, and 15 bases lay in between. Only in-frame clones appear in the TCRdb table, and some are missing; sequencing was by immunoSEQ multiplex PCR. The table lists more than 150,000 clones, approximately 80% of them singletons. This clone showed up just a few times. The sample was PBMCs or T cells enriched from blood (not recorded which). The TCR was taken from a woman aged 45 to 65 who had recovered from COVID-19. J is TRBJ1-1 and V is TRBV28; D unresolved. As DNA, the CDR3 is TGTGCCAGCAGTCCCTTCCTGACGGGGGAAGCTTTCTTT. The encoded protein is CASSPFLTGEAFF.